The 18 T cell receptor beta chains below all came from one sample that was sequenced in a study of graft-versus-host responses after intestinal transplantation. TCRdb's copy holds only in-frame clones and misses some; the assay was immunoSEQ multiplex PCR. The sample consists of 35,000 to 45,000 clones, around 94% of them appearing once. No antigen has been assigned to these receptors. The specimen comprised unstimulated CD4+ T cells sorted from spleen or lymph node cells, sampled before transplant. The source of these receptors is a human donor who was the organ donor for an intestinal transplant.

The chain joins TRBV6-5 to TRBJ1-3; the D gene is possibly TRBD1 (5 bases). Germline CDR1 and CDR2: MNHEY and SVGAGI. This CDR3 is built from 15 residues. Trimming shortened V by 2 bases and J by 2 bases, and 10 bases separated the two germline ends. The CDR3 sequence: CASSYGPGAGNTIYF. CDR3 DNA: TGTGCCAGCAGTTACGGTCCGGGGGCTGGAAACACCATATATTTT.

The CDR3 region has the DNA TGTGCCAGCAGTAGGGGGGTCAACAATCAGCCCCAGCATTTT. Its translation: CASSRGVNNQPQHF. This chain uses TRBV5-6 with TRBJ1-5; weak D call: TRBD1 (6 bases). From germline, CDR1 is SGHDT and CDR2 YYEEEE. V was shortened by 5 bases and J by 3 bases, with 12 bases between the two germline ends. The CDR3 consists of 14 residues.

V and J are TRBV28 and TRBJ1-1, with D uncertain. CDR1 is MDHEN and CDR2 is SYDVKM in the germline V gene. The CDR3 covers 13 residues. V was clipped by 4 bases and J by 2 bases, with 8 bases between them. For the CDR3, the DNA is TGTGCCAGCAGTTCGGATGTTAACACTGAAGCTTTCTTT. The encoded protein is CASSSDVNTEAFF.

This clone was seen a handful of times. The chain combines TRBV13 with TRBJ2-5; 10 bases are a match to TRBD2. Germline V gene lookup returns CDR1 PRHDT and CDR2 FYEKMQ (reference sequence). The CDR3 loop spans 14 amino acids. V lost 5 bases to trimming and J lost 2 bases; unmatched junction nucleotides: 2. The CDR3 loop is CASSVTSGQETQYF. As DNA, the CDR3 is TGTGCCAGCAGCGTGACTAGCGGGCAAGAGACCCAGTACTTC.

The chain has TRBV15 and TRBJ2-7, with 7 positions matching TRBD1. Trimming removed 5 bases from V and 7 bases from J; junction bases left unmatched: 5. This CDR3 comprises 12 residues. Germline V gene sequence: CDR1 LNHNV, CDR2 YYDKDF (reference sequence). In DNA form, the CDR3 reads TGTGCCACCAGCGACAGGGTCGGAGAGCAGTACTTC. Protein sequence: CATSDRVGEQYF.

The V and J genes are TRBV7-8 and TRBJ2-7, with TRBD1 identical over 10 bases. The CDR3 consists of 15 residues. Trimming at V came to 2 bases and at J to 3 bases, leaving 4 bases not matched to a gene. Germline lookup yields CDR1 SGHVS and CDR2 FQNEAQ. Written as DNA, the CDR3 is TGTGCCAGCAGCTTACAAGGGACAGGGGACTACGAGCAGTACTTC. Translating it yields CASSLQGTGDYEQYF. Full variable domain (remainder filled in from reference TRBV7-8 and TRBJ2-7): GAGVSQSPRYKVAKRGQDVALRCDPISGHVSLFWYQQALGQGPEFLTYFQNEAQLDKSGLPSDRFFAERPEGSVSTLKIQRTQQEDSAVYLCASSLQGTGDYEQYFGPGTRLTVT.

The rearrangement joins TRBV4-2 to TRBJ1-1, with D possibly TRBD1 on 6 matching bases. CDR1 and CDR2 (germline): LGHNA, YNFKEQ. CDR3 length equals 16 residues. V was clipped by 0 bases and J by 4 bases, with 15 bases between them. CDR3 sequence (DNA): TGTGCCAGCAGCCAAGATCGACAGGTCTGGGGCACTGAAGCTTTCTTT. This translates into CASSQDRQVWGTEAFF.

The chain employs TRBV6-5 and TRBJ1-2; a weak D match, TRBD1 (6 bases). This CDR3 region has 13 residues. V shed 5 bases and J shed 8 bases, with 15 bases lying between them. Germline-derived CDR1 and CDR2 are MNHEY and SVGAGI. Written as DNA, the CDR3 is TGTGCCAGCAGTCTACAGGGTGTGGTGGGCTACACCTTC. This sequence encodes CASSLQGVVGYTF.

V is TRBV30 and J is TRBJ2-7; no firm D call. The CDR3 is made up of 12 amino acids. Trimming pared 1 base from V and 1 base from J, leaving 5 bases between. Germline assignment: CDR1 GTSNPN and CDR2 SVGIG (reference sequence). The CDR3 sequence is CAWSAASYEQYF. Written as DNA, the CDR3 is TGTGCCTGGAGTGCCGCTTCCTACGAGCAGTACTTC.

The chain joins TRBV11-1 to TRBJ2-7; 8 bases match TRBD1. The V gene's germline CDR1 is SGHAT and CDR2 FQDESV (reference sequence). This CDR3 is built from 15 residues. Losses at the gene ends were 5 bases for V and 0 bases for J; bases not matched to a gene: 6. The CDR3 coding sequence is TGTGCCAGCAGCGATACCGGGACAGGCTCCTACGAGCAGTACTTC. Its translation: CASSDTGTGSYEQYF.

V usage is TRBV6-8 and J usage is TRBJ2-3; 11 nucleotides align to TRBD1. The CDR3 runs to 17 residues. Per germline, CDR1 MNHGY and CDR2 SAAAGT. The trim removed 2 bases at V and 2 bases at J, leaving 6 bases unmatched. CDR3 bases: TGTGCCAGCAGTTACATTGGACAGGGGGCTTTCACAGATACGCAGTATTTT. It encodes CASSYIGQGAFTDTQYF.

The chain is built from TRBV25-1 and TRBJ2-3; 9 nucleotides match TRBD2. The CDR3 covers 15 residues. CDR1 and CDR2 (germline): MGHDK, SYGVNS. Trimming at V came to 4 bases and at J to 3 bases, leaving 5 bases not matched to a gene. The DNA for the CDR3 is TGTGCCAGCAGTGTGCGGGGGGGAATAACAGATACGCAGTATTTT. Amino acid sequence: CASSVRGGITDTQYF. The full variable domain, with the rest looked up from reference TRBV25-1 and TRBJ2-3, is EADIYQTPRYLVIGTGKKITLECSQTMGHDKMYWYQQDPGMELHLIHYSYGVNSTEKGDLSSESTVSRIRTEHFPLTLESARPSHTSQYLCASSVRGGITDTQYFGPGTRLTVL.

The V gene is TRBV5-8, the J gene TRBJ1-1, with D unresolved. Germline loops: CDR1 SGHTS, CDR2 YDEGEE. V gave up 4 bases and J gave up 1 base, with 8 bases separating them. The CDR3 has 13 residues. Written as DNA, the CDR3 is TGTGCCAGCAGCATATCAGGGAACACTGAAGCTTTCTTT. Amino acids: CASSISGNTEAFF.

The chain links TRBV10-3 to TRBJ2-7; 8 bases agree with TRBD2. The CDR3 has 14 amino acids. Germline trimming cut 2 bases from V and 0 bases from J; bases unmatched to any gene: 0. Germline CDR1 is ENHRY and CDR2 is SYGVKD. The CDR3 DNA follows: TGTGCCATCAGTGAGGGGACTAGCTCCTACGAGCAGTACTTC. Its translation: CAISEGTSSYEQYF.

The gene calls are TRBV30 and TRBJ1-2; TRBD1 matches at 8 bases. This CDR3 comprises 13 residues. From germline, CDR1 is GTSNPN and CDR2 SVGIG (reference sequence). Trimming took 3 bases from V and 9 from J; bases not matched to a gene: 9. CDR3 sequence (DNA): TGTGCCTGGAGCCATAACGGACAGGGAAGCTACACCTTC. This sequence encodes CAWSHNGQGSYTF.

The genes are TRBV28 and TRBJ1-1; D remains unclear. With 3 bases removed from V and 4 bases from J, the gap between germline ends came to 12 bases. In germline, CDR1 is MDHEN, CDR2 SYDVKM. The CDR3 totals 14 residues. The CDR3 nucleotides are TGTGCCAGCAGTTTCGCTGGCATTGGCACTGAAGCTTTCTTT. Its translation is CASSFAGIGTEAFF.

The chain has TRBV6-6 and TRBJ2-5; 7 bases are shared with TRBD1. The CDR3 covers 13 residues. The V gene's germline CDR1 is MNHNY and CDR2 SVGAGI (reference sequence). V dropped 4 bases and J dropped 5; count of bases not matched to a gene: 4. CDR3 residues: CASSSQGMETQYF. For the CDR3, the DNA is TGTGCCAGCAGTTCACAGGGGATGGAGACCCAGTACTTC.

Here the CDR3 DNA reads TGTGCCAGCAGTCCCCTCAACAGGGATTTCGGTGGCTACACCTTC. Amino acid sequence: CASSPLNRDFGGYTF. The rearrangement uses TRBV28 and TRBJ1-2; possible D gene TRBD1, 6 bases. Germline loops: CDR1 MDHEN, CDR2 SYDVKM. CDR3 length: 15 amino acids. Trimming took off 5 bases at V and 7 bases at J, with 20 bases between the two ends.